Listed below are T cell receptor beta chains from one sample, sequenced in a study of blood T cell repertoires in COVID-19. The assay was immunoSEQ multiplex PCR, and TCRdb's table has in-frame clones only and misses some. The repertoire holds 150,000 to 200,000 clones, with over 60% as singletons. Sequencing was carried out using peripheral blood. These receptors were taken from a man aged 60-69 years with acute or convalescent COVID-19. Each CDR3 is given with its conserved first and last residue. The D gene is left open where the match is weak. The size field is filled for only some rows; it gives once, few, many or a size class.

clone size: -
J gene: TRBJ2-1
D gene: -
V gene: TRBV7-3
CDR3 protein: CASSSSGLYNEQFF
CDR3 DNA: TGTGCCAGCAGCTCATCAGGATTATACAATGAGCAGTTCTTC

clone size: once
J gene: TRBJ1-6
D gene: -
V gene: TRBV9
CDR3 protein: CASSVADSGTPLHF
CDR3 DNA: TGTGCCAGCAGCGTAGCTGACTCGGGGACACCCCTCCACTTT

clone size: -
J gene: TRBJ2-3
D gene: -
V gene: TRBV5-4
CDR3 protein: CASSPGETDTQYF
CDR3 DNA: TGTGCCAGCAGCCCTGGGGAGACAGATACGCAGTATTTT

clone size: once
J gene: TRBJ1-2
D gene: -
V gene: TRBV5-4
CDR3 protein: CASSLWAANYGYTF
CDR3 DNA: TGTGCCAGCAGCTTGTGGGCAGCCAACTATGGCTACACCTTC

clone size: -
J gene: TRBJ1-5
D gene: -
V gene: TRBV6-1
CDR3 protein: CASSEAPGVGNQPQHF
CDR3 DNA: TGTGCCAGCAGTGAAGCGCCGGGGGTAGGCAATCAGCCCCAGCATTTT

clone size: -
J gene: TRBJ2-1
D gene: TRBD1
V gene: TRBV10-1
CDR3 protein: CASSESDRGKQFF
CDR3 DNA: TGCGCCAGCAGTGAGTCGGACAGGGGGAAGCAGTTCTTC

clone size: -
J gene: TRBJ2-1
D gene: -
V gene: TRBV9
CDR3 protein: CASSVDGGLSYNEQFF
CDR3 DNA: TGTGCCAGCAGCGTAGACGGGGGGCTATCCTACAATGAGCAGTTCTTC

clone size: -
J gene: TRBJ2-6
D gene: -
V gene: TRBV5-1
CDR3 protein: CASTHSGANVLTF
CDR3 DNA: TGCGCCAGCACCCACTCTGGGGCCAACGTCCTGACTTTC

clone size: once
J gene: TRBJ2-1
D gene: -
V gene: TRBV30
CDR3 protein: CAWNVQTYNEQFF
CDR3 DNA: TGTGCCTGGAATGTCCAGACCTACAATGAGCAGTTCTTC

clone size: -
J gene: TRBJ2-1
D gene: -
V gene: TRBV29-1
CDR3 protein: CSVEGAGNGDEQFF
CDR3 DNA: TGCAGCGTTGAAGGGGCGGGGAACGGTGATGAGCAGTTCTTC